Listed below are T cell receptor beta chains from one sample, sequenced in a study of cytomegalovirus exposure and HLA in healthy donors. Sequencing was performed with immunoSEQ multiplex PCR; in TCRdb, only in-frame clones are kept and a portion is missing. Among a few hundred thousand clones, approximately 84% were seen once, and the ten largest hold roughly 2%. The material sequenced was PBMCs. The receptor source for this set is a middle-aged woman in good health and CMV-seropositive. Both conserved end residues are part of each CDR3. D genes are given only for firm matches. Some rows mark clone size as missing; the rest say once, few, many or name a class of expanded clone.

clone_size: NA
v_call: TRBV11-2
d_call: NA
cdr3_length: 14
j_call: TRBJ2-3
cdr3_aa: CATTPQGPTDTQYF
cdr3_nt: TGTGCCACCACCCCACAGGGACCCACAGATACGCAGTATTTT

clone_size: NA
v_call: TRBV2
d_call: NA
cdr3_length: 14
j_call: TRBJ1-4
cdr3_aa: CASKKAATNEKLFF
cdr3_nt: TGTGCCAGCAAGAAAGCCGCAACTAATGAAAAACTGTTTTTT

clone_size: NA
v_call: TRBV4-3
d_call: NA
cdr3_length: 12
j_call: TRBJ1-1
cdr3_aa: CASSQGRTEAFF
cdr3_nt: TGCGCCAGCAGCCAAGGGAGGACTGAAGCTTTCTTT

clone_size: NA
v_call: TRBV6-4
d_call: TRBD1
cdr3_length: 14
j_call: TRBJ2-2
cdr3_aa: CASKPGQAAGELFF
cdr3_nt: TGTGCCAGCAAGCCGGGACAGGCCGCCGGGGAGCTGTTTTTT

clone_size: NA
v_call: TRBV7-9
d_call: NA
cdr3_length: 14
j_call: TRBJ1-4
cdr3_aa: CASSPPGENEKLFF
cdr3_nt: TGTGCCAGCAGCCCACCCGGGGAGAATGAAAAACTGTTTTTT

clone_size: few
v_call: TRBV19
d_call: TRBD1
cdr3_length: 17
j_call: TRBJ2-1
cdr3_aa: CASSIRSPGQGYNEQFF
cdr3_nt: TGTGCCAGTAGTATTAGATCCCCGGGACAGGGGTACAATGAGCAGTTCTTC

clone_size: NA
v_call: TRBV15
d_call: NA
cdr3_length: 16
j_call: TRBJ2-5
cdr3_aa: CATSREPPGNQETQYF
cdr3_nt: TGTGCCACCAGCAGAGAGCCGCCGGGAAACCAAGAGACCCAGTACTTC

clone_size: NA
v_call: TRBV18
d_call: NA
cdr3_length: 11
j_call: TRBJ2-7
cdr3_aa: CASSPRVEQYF
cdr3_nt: TGTGCCAGCTCACCCAGGGTCGAGCAGTACTTC

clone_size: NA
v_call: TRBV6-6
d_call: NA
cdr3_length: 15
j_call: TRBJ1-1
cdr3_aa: CASSYSGALGTEAFF
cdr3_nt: TGTGCCAGCAGTTACTCGGGGGCCCTGGGGACTGAAGCTTTCTTT

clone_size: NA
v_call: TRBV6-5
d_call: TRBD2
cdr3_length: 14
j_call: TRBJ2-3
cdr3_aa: CASRPTSTRATQYF
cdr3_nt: TGTGCCAGCAGGCCGACTAGCACCCGAGCTACGCAGTATTTT

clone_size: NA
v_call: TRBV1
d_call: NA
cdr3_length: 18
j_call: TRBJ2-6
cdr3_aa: CTSSQGHPRSSGANVLTF
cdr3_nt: TGCACCAGCAGCCAAGGCCACCCTAGGAGCTCTGGGGCCAACGTCCTGACTTTC

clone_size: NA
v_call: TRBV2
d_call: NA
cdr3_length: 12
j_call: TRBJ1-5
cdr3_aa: CANPTGNQPQHF
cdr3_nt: TGTGCCAACCCGACAGGCAATCAGCCCCAGCATTTT

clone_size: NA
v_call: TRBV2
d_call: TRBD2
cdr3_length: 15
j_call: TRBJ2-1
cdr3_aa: CASTLLGLAVNEQFF
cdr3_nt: TGTGCCAGCACCCTCCTGGGACTAGCGGTCAATGAGCAGTTCTTC

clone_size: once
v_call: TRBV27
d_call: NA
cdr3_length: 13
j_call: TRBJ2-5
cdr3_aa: CASSSGAERTQYF
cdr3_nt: TGTGCCAGCAGTTCTGGGGCCGAACGGACCCAGTACTTC

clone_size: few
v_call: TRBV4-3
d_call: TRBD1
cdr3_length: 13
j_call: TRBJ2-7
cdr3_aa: CASSGQVHYEQYF
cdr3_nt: TGCGCCAGCAGTGGACAGGTGCACTACGAGCAGTACTTC

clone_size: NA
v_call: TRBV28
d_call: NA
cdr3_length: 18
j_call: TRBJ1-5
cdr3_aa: CASAQPLGQLDSNQPQHF
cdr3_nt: TGTGCCAGCGCCCAGCCCCTTGGACAGTTAGATAGCAATCAGCCCCAGCATTTT

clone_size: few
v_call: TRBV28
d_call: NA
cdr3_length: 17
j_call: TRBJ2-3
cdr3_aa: CASSFSEKTTSTDTQYF
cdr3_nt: TGTGCCAGCAGTTTTAGCGAAAAGACCACTAGCACAGATACGCAGTATTTT

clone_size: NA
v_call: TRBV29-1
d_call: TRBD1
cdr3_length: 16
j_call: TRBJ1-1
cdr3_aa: CSVDFRQGARNTEAFF
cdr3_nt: TGCAGCGTTGATTTTCGGCAGGGGGCGAGGAACACTGAAGCTTTCTTT

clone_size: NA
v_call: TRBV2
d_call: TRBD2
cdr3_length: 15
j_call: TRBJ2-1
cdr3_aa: CASSELAGYYNEQFF
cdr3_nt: TGTGCCAGCAGTGAACTAGCGGGTTACTACAATGAGCAGTTCTTC

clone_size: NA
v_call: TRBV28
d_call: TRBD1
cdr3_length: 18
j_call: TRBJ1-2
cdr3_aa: CASSLHGTGKAGVYGYTF
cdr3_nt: TGTGCCAGCAGTCTACACGGGACAGGGAAGGCAGGGGTTTATGGCTACACCTTC

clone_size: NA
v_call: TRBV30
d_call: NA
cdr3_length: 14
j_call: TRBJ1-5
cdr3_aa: CAWSAMSGNQPQHF
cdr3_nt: TGTGCCTGGAGTGCTATGTCGGGCAATCAGCCCCAGCATTTT

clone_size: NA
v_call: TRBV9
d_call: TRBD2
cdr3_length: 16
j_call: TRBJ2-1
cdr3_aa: CASSVDGTSGRYEQFF
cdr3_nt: TGTGCCAGCAGCGTAGACGGGACTAGCGGGAGGTATGAGCAGTTCTTC

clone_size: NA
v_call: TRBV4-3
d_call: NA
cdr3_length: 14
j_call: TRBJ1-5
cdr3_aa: CASSDSYSNQPQHF
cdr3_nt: TGCGCCAGCAGCGACAGCTATAGCAATCAGCCCCAGCATTTT

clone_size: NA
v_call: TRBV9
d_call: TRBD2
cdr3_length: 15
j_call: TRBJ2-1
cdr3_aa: CASSVDIAGANEQFF
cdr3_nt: TGTGCCAGCAGCGTAGATATAGCGGGAGCCAATGAGCAGTTCTTC

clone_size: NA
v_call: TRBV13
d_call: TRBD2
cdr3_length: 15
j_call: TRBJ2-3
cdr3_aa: CASSLNRGDTDTQYF
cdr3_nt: TGTGCCAGCAGTCTCAACCGGGGGGACACAGATACGCAGTATTTT

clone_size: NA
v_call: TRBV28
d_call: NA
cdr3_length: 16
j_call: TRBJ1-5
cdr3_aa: CASSPDGEGMNQPQHF
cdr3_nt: TGTGCCAGCAGCCCGGACGGGGAGGGGATGAATCAGCCCCAGCATTTT

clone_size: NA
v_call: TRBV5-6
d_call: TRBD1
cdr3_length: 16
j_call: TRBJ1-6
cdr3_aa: CASSFRTGMDNSPLHF
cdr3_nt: TGTGCCAGCAGCTTTAGGACAGGGATGGATAATTCACCCCTCCACTTT

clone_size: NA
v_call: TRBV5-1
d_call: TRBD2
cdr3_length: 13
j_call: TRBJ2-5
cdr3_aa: CASGGLAGETQYF
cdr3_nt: TGCGCCAGCGGGGGACTAGCGGGAGAGACCCAGTACTTC

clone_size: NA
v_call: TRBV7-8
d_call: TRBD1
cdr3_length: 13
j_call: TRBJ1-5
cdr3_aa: CASSLDRGQPQHF
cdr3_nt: TGTGCCAGCAGCTTAGACAGGGGACAGCCCCAGCATTTT

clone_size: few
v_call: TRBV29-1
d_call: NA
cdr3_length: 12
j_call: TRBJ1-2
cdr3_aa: CSVSSNLYGYTF
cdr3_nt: TGCAGCGTTTCAAGCAACTTATATGGCTACACCTTC

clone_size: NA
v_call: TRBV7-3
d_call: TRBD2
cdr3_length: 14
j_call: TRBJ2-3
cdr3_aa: CASSPSGPTDTQYF
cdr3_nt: TGTGCCAGCAGCCCTAGCGGACCCACAGATACGCAGTATTTT

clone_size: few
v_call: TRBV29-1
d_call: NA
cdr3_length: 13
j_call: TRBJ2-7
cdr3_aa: CSVSGTGAYEQYF
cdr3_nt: TGCAGCGTTAGCGGGACAGGAGCCTACGAGCAGTACTTC

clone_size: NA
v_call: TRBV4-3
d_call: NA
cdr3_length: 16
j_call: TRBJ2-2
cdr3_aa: CASSQVLARGTGELFF
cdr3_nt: TGCGCCAGCAGCCAAGTCTTGGCTAGAGGGACCGGGGAGCTGTTTTTT

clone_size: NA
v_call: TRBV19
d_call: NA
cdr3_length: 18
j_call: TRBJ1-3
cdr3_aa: CASTEIRTVLSSGNTIYF
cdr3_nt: TGTGCCAGTACCGAGATTCGGACAGTTCTTTCCTCTGGAAACACCATATATTTT

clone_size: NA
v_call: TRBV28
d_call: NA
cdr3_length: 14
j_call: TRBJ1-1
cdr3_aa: CASLNRGAVTEAFF
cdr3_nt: TGTGCCAGCCTGAATCGGGGGGCGGTCACTGAAGCTTTCTTT

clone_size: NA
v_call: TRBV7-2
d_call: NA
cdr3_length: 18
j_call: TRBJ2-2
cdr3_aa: CASSLIRLRDKNTGELFF
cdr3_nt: TGTGCCAGCAGCTTGATCAGACTCCGGGACAAGAACACCGGGGAGCTGTTTTTT

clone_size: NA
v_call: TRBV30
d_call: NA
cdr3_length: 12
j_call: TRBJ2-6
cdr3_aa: CAWSPGANGLTF
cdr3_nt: TGTGCCTGGAGTCCTGGGGCCAACGGCCTGACTTTC

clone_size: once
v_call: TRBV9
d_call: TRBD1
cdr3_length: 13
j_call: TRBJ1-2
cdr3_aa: CASSQGDENGYTF
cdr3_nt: TGTGCCAGCAGCCAGGGGGACGAAAATGGCTACACCTTC

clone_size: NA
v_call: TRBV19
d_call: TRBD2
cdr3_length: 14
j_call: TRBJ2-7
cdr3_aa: CASSGLAGSYEQYF
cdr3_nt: TGTGCCAGTAGCGGACTAGCGGGGAGCTACGAGCAGTACTTC

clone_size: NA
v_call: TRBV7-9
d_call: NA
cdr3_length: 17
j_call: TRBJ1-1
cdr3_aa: CASSPDVEGSGDTEAFF
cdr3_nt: TGTGCCAGCAGCCCCGACGTAGAGGGGTCGGGGGACACTGAAGCTTTCTTT

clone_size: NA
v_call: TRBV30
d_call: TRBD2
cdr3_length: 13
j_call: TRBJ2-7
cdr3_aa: CAWAGTSSYEQYF
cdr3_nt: TGTGCCTGGGCCGGGACTAGCAGTTACGAGCAGTACTTC

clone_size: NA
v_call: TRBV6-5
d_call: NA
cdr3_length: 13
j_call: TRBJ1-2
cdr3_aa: CASSRGGWYGYTF
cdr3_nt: TGTGCCAGCTCGCGGGGGGGTTGGTATGGCTACACCTTC